The present TCR beta chain was sequenced within a study of shared clonotypes between healthy human individuals. The germline V gene has CDR1 SGHVS and CDR2 FNYEAQ. J lost 7 bases, V lost 3 bases, and 3 bases had no gene match. The CDR3 contains 15 residues. Assay: immunoSEQ multiplex PCR; the TCRdb copy retains only in-frame clones and omits some. The profile shows approximately 1.4 million clones, around 98% of them singletons. The healthy adult donors were HIV-negative and reported no recent acute infections or vaccinations. The sequenced sample was naive CD4+ T cells sorted from blood. Regarding subset: CD45RA+ positively selected. This clonotype originated in a man aged 30 to 45 in good health. The gene calls are TRBV7-6 and TRBJ1-4; 12 bases line up with TRBD1. The CDR3, as DNA: TGTGCCAGCAGCTTGGGGACAGGGGGCAGTGAAAAACTGTTTTTT. It yields the protein CASSLGTGGSEKLFF.